Listed below are T cell receptor beta chains from one sample, sequenced in a study of cytomegalovirus exposure and HLA in healthy donors. Libraries were prepared by immunoSEQ multiplex PCR; TCRdb keeps only in-frame clonotypes and omits some of them. The table has roughly 120,000 clones, 73% seen once; the top ten hold about 2.1%. The sample was PBMCs. These receptors all come from a woman in her forties in good health and CMV-seropositive. The CDR3 runs from the conserved cysteine through the conserved F or W. D genes are given only for firm matches. Size tells how often a clone was seen (once, few, many) or the class of an expanded clone, and some rows leave it out.

V	D	size	J	CDR3	DNA
TRBV7-2	TRBD1	-	TRBJ1-5	CASSPGQGARPSKNQPQHF	TGTGCCAGCAGCCCGGGACAGGGGGCAAGGCCAAGCAAAAATCAGCCCCAGCATTTT
TRBV28	-	once	TRBJ1-1	CASSFCGSRENTEAFF	TGTGCCAGCAGTTTTTGCGGGAGTCGTGAGAACACTGAAGCTTTCTTT
TRBV2	TRBD1	-	TRBJ2-1	CASKVRDRVADEQFF	TGTGCCAGCAAGGTTAGGGACAGGGTTGCGGATGAGCAGTTCTTC
TRBV6-6	-	-	TRBJ1-1	CASQKDRTVEAFF	TGTGCCAGTCAAAAGGACAGAACGGTTGAAGCTTTCTTT
TRBV4-1	-	-	TRBJ1-5	CASSHYGGGENQPQHF	TGCGCCAGCAGCCATTATGGGGGAGGAGAGAATCAGCCCCAGCATTTT
TRBV27	TRBD1	-	TRBJ2-5	CASRGTGSGETQYF	TGTGCCAGCAGGGGGACAGGGTCCGGGGAGACCCAGTACTTC
TRBV5-1	-	few	TRBJ1-4	CASSRDTLGAGEKLFF	TGCGCCAGCAGCAGGGACACCCTGGGGGCGGGTGAAAAACTGTTTTTT
TRBV10-3	TRBD1	-	TRBJ1-1	CAISRGQANTEAFF	TGTGCCATCAGTAGGGGGCAAGCGAACACTGAAGCTTTCTTT
TRBV18	-	-	TRBJ2-1	CASSSTPTRSYNEQFF	TGTGCCAGCTCATCCACCCCGACTCGTTCCTACAATGAGCAGTTCTTC
TRBV28	TRBD1	-	TRBJ2-1	CASSFGTGVDQFF	TGTGCCAGCAGTTTTGGGACAGGGGTAGACCAGTTCTTC
TRBV2	TRBD1	-	TRBJ1-3	CASSGQGGSGNTIYF	TGTGCCAGCAGTGGGCAGGGGGGCTCTGGAAACACCATATATTTT
TRBV28	TRBD1	-	TRBJ1-4	CASRSLAGTGGEKLFF	TGTGCCAGCAGATCCCTCGCCGGGACAGGGGGGGAAAAACTGTTTTTT
TRBV7-9	-	once	TRBJ1-2	CASILATALSHYGYTF	-
TRBV5-1	TRBD1	-	TRBJ1-1	CASSLRTGETSEAFF	TGCGCCAGCAGCTTGCGGACAGGGGAGACTTCTGAAGCTTTCTTT
TRBV28	-	-	TRBJ1-2	CASSLETSYGYTF	TGTGCCAGCAGTCTAGAGACTTCCTATGGCTACACCTTC
TRBV5-4	TRBD1	few	TRBJ1-6	CASSSGLQGPLHF	TGTGCCAGCAGCTCCGGGCTACAGGGGCCCCTCCACTTT
TRBV28	-	-	TRBJ1-1	CAGRSGGTEAFF	TGTGCCGGCCGGAGCGGGGGCACTGAAGCTTTCTTT
TRBV7-6	-	-	TRBJ2-3	CASSLADRTFTDTQYF	TGTGCCAGCAGCTTAGCCGACAGGACTTTCACAGATACGCAGTATTTT
TRBV9	TRBD1	-	TRBJ1-6	CASSPRTGGNNSPLHF	TGTGCCAGCAGCCCACGGACAGGGGGGAACAATTCACCCCTCCACTTT
TRBV6-5	TRBD1	-	TRBJ2-7	CASQTTGVNEQYF	TGTGCCAGCCAGACGACAGGGGTTAACGAGCAGTACTTC
TRBV5-5	-	-	TRBJ1-3	CASSSSGNSGNTIYF	TGTGCCAGCAGCTCATCAGGGAACTCTGGAAACACCATATATTTT
TRBV7-2	TRBD1	-	TRBJ1-3	CASSGRQGSSGNTIYF	TGTGCCAGCAGCGGCCGACAGGGCTCCTCTGGAAACACCATATATTTT
TRBV9	-	once	TRBJ1-2	CASSDYNYGYTF	TGTGCCAGCAGCGACTATAACTATGGCTACACCTTC
TRBV4-2	-	-	TRBJ2-3	CASSQDSRPQFTDTQYF	TGTGCCAGCAGCCAAGATTCCAGGCCCCAATTCACAGATACGCAGTATTTT
TRBV6-5	-	few	TRBJ1-4	CASSQGDEKLFF	TGTGCCAGCAGCCAAGGGGATGAAAAACTGTTTTTT
TRBV6-5	-	once	TRBJ2-7	CASSFLRRRLRQQYF	TGTGCCAGCAGTTTTCTGAGGCGGAGACTCCGACAGCAGTACTTC
TRBV19	-	-	TRBJ1-1	CASSIRWETEAFF	TGTGCCAGTAGTATCAGGTGGGAGACTGAAGCTTTCTTT
TRBV7-9	-	-	TRBJ2-6	CASSPRWVLSGANVLTF	TGTGCCAGCAGCCCGCGGTGGGTGCTCTCTGGGGCCAACGTCCTGACTTTC
TRBV19	TRBD1	-	TRBJ1-2	CASSPGGTLVGGYTF	TGTGCCAGTAGCCCAGGGGGAACTCTCGTGGGAGGCTACACCTTC
TRBV4-1	-	-	TRBJ2-5	CASSPPRGGGETQYF	TGCGCCAGCAGCCCCCCGCGGGGTGGGGGGGAGACCCAGTACTTC
TRBV11-2	-	-	TRBJ1-1	CASSWRQAEAFF	TGTGCCAGCAGCTGGCGACAGGCTGAAGCTTTCTTT
TRBV4-3	-	-	TRBJ1-3	CASSQVWRPSGNTIYF	TGCGCCAGCAGCCAAGTATGGCGGCCCTCTGGAAACACCATATATTTT
TRBV4-3	-	few	TRBJ2-3	CASSPRASTDTQYF	TGCGCCAGCAGCCCGAGAGCATCCACAGATACGCAGTATTTT
TRBV2	TRBD1	-	TRBJ1-2	CAGTGGEYGYTF	TGTGCCGGGACAGGGGGAGAATATGGCTACACCTTC
TRBV19	-	few	TRBJ1-1	CASSTPVTGVLGLDTEAFF	TGTGCCAGTAGTACCCCAGTTACGGGGGTTCTCGGTCTGGACACTGAAGCTTTCTTT
TRBV27	TRBD1	-	TRBJ1-5	CASSLRTGHQPQHF	TGTGCCAGCAGTTTGAGGACAGGGCATCAGCCCCAGCATTTT
TRBV7-9	-	-	TRBJ2-1	CASSLDWYNEQFF	TGTGCCAGCAGCTTAGACTGGTACAATGAGCAGTTCTTC
TRBV19	TRBD1	-	TRBJ1-2	CASSPGTAYGYTF	TGTGCCAGTAGTCCCGGGACAGCCTATGGCTACACCTTC
TRBV10-3	TRBD2	-	TRBJ2-7	CAISEPSGRAIEQYF	TGTGCCATCAGTGAGCCTAGCGGGAGGGCCATCGAGCAGTACTTC
TRBV6-6	TRBD1	-	TRBJ1-4	CASRGTGATNEKLFF	TGTGCCAGCAGGGGTACAGGGGCAACTAATGAAAAACTGTTTTTT
TRBV11-2	TRBD2	-	TRBJ2-1	CASSRTSEFFNEQFF	TGTGCCAGCAGCCGGACTAGCGAGTTTTTCAATGAGCAGTTCTTC